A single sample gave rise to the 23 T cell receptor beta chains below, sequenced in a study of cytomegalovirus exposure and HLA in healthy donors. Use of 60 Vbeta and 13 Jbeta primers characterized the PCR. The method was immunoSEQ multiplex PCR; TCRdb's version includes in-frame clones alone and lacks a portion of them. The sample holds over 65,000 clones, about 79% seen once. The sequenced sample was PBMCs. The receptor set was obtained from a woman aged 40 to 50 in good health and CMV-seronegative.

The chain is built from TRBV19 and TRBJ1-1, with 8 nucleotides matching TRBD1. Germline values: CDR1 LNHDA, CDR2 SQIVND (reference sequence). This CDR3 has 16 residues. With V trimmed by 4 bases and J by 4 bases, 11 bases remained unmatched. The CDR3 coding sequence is TGTGCCAGTAGTACGGCCTACCAGGGGGCTGGCACTGAAGCTTTCTTT. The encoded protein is CASSTAYQGAGTEAFF.

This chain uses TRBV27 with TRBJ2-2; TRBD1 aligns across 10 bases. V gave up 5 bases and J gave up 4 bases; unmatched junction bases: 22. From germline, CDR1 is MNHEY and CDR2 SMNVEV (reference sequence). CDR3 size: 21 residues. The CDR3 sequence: CASSPLRGTGVSGRSTGELFF. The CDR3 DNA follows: TGTGCCAGCAGTCCCCTCAGGGGGACAGGGGTTTCGGGTCGGTCCACCGGGGAGCTGTTTTTT.

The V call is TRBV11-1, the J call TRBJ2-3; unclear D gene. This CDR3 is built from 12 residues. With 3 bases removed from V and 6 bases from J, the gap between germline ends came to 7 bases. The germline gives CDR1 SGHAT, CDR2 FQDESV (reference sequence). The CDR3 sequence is CASSFGEDTQYF. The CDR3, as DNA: TGTGCCAGCAGCTTTGGAGAGGATACGCAGTATTTT.

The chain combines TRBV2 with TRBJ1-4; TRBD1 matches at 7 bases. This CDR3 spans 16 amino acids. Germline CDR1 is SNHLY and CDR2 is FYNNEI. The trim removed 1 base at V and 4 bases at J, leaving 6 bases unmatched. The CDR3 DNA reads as TGTGCCAGCAGTGAAGTTTTCCGGGACAGTAATGAAAAACTGTTTTTT. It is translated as CASSEVFRDSNEKLFF.

The CDR3 loop reads CASSPSSGGNEQFF. CDR3 sequence (DNA): TGTGCCAGCTCACCATCTAGCGGGGGCAATGAGCAGTTCTTC. V usage is TRBV18 and J usage is TRBJ2-1; 10 nucleotides agree with TRBD2. The CDR3 is 14 residues long. Germline assignment: CDR1 KGHSH and CDR2 LQKENI. The ends lost 2 bases at V and 6 bases at J; junction bases unmatched: 1.

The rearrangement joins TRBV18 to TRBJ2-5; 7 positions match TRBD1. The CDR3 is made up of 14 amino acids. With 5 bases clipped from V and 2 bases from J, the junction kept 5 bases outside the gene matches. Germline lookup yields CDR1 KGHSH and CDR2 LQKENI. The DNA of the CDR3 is TGTGCCAGCTCAGCCGGGACAGAACAAGAGACCCAGTACTTC. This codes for CASSAGTEQETQYF. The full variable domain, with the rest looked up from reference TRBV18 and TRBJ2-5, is NAGVMQNPRHLVRRRGQEARLRCSPMKGHSHVYWYRQLPEEGLKFMVYLQKENIIDESGMPKERFSAEFPKEGPSILRIQQVVRGDSAAYFCASSAGTEQETQYFGPGTRLLVL.

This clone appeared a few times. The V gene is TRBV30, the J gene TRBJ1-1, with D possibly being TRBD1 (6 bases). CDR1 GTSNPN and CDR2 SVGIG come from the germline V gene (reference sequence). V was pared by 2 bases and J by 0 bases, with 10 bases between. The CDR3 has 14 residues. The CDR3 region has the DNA TGTGCCTGGAGTATCAAGGGGGTGAACACTGAAGCTTTCTTT. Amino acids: CAWSIKGVNTEAFF.

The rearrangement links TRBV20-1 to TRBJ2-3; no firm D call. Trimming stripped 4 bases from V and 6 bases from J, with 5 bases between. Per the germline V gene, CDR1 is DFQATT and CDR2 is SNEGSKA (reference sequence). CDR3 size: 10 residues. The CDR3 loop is CSANEDTQYF. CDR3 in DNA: TGCAGTGCTAATGAGGATACGCAGTATTTT.

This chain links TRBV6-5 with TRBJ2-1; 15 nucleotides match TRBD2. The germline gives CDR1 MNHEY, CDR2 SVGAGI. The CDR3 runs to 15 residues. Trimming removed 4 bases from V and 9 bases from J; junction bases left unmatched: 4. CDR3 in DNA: TGTGCCAGCAGTTGGACTAGCGGGAGGGCAGGTGAGCAGTTCTTC. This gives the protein CASSWTSGRAGEQFF.

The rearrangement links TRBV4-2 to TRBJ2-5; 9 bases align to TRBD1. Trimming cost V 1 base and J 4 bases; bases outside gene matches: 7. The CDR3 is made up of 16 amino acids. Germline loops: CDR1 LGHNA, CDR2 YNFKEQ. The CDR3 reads CASSQALQGAGETQYF. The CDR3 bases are TGTGCCAGCAGCCAAGCATTACAGGGGGCAGGAGAGACCCAGTACTTC.

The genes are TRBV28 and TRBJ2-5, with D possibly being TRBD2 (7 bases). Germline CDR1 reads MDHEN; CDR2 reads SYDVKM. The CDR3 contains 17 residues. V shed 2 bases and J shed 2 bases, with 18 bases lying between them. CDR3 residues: CASSLNRGAAIQETQYF. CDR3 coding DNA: TGTGCCAGCAGTTTAAACCGGGGGGCAGCAATACAAGAGACCCAGTACTTC.

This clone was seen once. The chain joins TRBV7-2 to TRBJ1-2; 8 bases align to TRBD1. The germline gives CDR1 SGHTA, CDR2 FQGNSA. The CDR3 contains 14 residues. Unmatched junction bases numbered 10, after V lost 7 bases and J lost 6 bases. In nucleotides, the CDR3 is TGTGCCAGCACTCCCGGACAGGGAGGGGATGGCTACACCTTC. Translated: CASTPGQGGDGYTF.

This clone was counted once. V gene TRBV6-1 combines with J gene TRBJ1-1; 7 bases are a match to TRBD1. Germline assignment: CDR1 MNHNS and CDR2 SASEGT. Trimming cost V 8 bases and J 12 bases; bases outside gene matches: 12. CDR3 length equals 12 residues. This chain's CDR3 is CASGPRQGQPFF. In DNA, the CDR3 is TGTGCCAGCGGACCCCGACAGGGACAACCTTTCTTT.

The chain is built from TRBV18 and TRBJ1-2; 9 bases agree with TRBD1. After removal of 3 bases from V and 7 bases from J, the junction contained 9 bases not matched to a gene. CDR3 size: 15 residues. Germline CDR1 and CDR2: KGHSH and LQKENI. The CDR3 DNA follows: TGTGCCAGCTCACCTGGGACAGGGTTTTTAGTTGGCTACACCTTC. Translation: CASSPGTGFLVGYTF.

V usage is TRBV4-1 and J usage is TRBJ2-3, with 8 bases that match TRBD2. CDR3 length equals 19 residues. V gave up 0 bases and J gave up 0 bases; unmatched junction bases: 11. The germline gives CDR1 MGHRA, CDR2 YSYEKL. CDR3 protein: CASSQDDFGSGGSTDTQYF. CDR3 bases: TGCGCCAGCAGCCAAGATGATTTTGGGAGCGGGGGAAGCACAGATACGCAGTATTTT.

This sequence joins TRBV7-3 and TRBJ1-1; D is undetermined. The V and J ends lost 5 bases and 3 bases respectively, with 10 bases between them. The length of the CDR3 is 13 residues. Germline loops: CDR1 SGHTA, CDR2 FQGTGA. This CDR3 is CASSLGGDTEAFF. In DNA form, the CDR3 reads TGTGCCAGCAGCCTGGGCGGGGACACTGAAGCTTTCTTT.

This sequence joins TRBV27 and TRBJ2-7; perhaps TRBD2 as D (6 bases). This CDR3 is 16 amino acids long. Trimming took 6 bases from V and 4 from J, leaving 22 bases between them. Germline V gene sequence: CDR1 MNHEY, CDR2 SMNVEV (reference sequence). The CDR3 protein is CASSRLTGARGYEQYF. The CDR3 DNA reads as TGTGCCAGCAGCCGACTTACAGGAGCCCGGGGGTACGAGCAGTACTTC.

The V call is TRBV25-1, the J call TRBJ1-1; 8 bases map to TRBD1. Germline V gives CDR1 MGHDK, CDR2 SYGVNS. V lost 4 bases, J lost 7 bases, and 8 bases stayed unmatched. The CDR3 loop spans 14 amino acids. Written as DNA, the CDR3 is TGTGCCAGCAGTGTAAGGACAGGGACAGTTGAAGCTTTCTTT. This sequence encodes CASSVRTGTVEAFF.

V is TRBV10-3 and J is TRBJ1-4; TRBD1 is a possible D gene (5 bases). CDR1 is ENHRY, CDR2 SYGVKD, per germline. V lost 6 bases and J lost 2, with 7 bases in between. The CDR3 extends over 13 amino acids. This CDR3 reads CAIRAGTNEKLFF. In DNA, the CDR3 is TGTGCCATCAGAGCAGGGACTAATGAAAAACTGTTTTTT.

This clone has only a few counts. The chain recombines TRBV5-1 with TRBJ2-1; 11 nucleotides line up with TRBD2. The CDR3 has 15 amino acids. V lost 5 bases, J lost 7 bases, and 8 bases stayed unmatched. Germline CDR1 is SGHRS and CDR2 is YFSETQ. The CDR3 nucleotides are TGCGCCAGCAGTTACGGGACTAGCGGTGCGAATGAGCAGTTCTTC. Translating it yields CASSYGTSGANEQFF.

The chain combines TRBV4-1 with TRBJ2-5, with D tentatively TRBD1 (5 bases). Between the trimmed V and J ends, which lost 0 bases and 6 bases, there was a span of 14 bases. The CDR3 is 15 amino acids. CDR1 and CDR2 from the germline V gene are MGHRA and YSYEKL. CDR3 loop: CASSQDQGWVKTQYF. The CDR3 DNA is TGCGCCAGCAGCCAAGATCAGGGTTGGGTAAAGACCCAGTACTTC.

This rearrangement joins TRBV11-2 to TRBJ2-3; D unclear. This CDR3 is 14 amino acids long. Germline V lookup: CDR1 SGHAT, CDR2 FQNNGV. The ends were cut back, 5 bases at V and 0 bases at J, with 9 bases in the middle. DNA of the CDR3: TGTGCCAGCAGCGGATCGACTAGCACAGATACGCAGTATTTT. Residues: CASSGSTSTDTQYF. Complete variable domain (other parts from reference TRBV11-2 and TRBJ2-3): EAGVAQSPRYKIIEKRQSVAFWCNPISGHATLYWYQQILGQGPKLLIQFQNNGVVDDSQLPKDRFSAERLKGVDSTLKIQPAKLEDSAVYLCASSGSTSTDTQYFGPGTRLTVL.

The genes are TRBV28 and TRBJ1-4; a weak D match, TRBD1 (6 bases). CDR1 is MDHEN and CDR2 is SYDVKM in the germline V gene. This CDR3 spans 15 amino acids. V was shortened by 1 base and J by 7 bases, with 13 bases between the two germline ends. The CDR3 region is CASSLFGGQVEKLFF. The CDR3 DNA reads TGTGCCAGCAGTTTATTCGGGGGGCAAGTTGAAAAACTGTTTTTT.